A single sample is the source of the 20 T cell receptor beta chains below, sequenced in a study of cytomegalovirus exposure and HLA in healthy donors. The PCR had 60 Vbeta and 13 Jbeta primers. The data were produced by immunoSEQ multiplex PCR, yet TCRdb's version contains in-frame clones alone and is incomplete. The sample has some 120,000 clones, approximately 8.8% seen once. Sequences were obtained from PBMCs. Receptors originate from a man aged 35 to 55 in good health and CMV-seronegative.

This clone was counted between two and nine times. V is TRBV30 and J is TRBJ2-6; D gene uncertain. CDR3 length: 13 amino acids. The V and J ends lost 2 bases and 3 bases respectively, with 5 bases between them. The germline CDR1 and CDR2 sequences are GTSNPN and SVGIG (reference sequence). The CDR3 DNA sequence: TGTGCCTGGAGTCTCGGTGGGGCCAACGTCCTGACTTTC. It translates to CAWSLGGANVLTF.

This clone was counted a few times. The genes are TRBV7-2 and TRBJ2-5; a weak D match, TRBD1 (5 bases). Germline V gives CDR1 SGHTA, CDR2 FQGNSA. V gave up 6 bases and J gave up 2 bases, with 10 bases separating them. CDR3 length: 13 residues. CDR3 sequence: CASSPDSQETQYF. In nucleotides, the CDR3 is TGTGCCAGCAGTCCCGACAGTCAAGAGACCCAGTACTTC.

This chain links TRBV7-2 with TRBJ2-1; D remains unclear. The length of the CDR3 is 14 residues. Germline CDR1 is SGHTA and CDR2 is FQGNSA. With 1 base removed from V and 4 bases from J, the gap between germline ends came to 8 bases. The chain's CDR3 is CASSLGLGYNEQFF. The CDR3 nucleotides are TGTGCCAGCAGCTTAGGGCTAGGATACAATGAGCAGTTCTTC.

The table lists this clone with a few counts. This chain joins TRBV11-2 and TRBJ2-5; D is unresolved. Trimming stripped 6 bases from V and 5 bases from J, with 7 bases between. Germline CDR1 is SGHAT and CDR2 is FQNNGV. This CDR3 has 11 residues. For the CDR3, the DNA is TGTGCCAGCAGACCCCGGGAGACCCAGTACTTC. Encoded protein: CASRPRETQYF.

This clone turned up a few times. This rearrangement joins TRBV11-2 to TRBJ2-1; a weak D match, TRBD2 (5 bases). CDR1 and CDR2 from the germline V gene are SGHAT and FQNNGV. This CDR3 has 16 amino acids. V was clipped by 5 bases and J by 0 bases, with 14 bases between them. The CDR3 region is CASSPGGAGSYNEQFF. CDR3 nucleotides: TGTGCCAGCAGCCCAGGAGGCGCGGGCTCCTACAATGAGCAGTTCTTC.

J is TRBJ1-6 and V is TRBV6-6, with D possibly TRBD1 on 5 matching bases. The CDR3 consists of 14 residues. Between the trimmed V and J ends, which lost 6 bases and 9 bases, there was a span of 15 bases. Germline V gene sequence: CDR1 MNHNY, CDR2 SVGAGI (reference sequence). CDR3 residues: CASRGSEQGSPLHF. The DNA for the CDR3 is TGTGCCAGCAGGGGCAGTGAGCAGGGTTCACCCCTCCACTTT.

V gene TRBV4-1 combines with J gene TRBJ1-2, with a possible D match to TRBD1 (6 bases). V was pared by 0 bases and J by 4 bases, with 12 bases between. The germline V gene encodes CDR1 MGHRA and CDR2 YSYEKL. CDR3 length: 15 residues. The CDR3 protein is CASSQDRNRAYGYTF. The CDR3 DNA reads as TGCGCCAGCAGCCAAGATAGGAACAGGGCCTATGGCTACACCTTC.

This clone came up a few times. Other nucleotide sequences in the sample specify the same CDR3. This chain connects TRBV6-5 to TRBJ2-5; D may be TRBD1 (6 bases). Germline values: CDR1 MNHEY, CDR2 SVGAGI. CDR3 length: 14 residues. Trimming removed 7 bases at V and 3 bases at J, with 15 bases between. The CDR3 DNA reads as TGTGCCAGCAAACAACTGCGGACAGAAGAGACCCAGTACTTC. Translating it yields CASKQLRTEETQYF.

As concerns this clone: Other nucleotide sequences from this sample produce the same CDR3. The rearrangement uses TRBV6-1 and TRBJ2-3, with 10 bases that match TRBD2. The V and J ends lost 2 bases and 5 bases, in that order; junction bases with no gene match: 7. The germline gives CDR1 MNHNS, CDR2 SASEGT. This CDR3 comprises 16 residues. The CDR3: CASSEIAGGRGDTQYF. CDR3 in DNA: TGTGCCAGCAGTGAAATAGCGGGGGGAAGGGGAGATACGCAGTATTTT.

On this clone: In this CDR3 the conserved last residue, phenylalanine or tryptophan, is missing, so a read error is likely. The rearrangement joins TRBV10-3 to TRBJ1-1; perhaps TRBD1 as D (6 bases). The germline V gene encodes CDR1 ENHRY and CDR2 SYGVKD. The V end was cut by 7 bases, the J end by 3 bases, with 12 bases between. CDR3 size: 13 residues. CDR3 bases: TGTGCCATCATTGCAGGGGTATACACTGAAGCTTTCTAT. This encodes CAIIAGVYTEAFY.

V gene TRBV18 combines with J gene TRBJ1-5, with 8 bases aligning to TRBD1. This CDR3 has 17 amino acids. With 2 bases clipped from V and 1 base from J, the junction kept 7 bases outside the gene matches. Per the germline V gene, CDR1 is KGHSH and CDR2 is LQKENI. The CDR3 region has the DNA TGTGCCAGCTCACCATACAGGGGGGGCGCGAGCAATCAGCCCCAGCATTTT. Its translation: CASSPYRGGASNQPQHF.

The chain recombines TRBV18 with TRBJ2-5; 9 positions match TRBD2. The germline CDR1 and CDR2 sequences are KGHSH and LQKENI. The CDR3 covers 14 residues. With 5 bases clipped from V and 3 bases from J, the junction kept 4 bases outside the gene matches. In nucleotides, the CDR3 is TGTGCCAGCTCATTTAGCGGGGGTAAAGAGACCCAGTACTTC. This codes for CASSFSGGKETQYF.

This clone turned up a few times. The same CDR3 arises from other DNA sequences in this sample as well. J is TRBJ2-3 and V is TRBV10-3; 7 nucleotides match TRBD2. Germline CDR1 ENHRY, CDR2 SYGVKD. The CDR3 consists of 13 residues. With 9 bases clipped from V and 1 base from J, the junction kept 4 bases outside the gene matches. The CDR3 loop reads CAMGLAGTDTQYF. The CDR3 DNA reads TGTGCCATGGGGCTAGCGGGCACAGATACGCAGTATTTT.

This clone was detected only a few times. The genes are TRBV25-1 and TRBJ1-2; perhaps TRBD1 as D (6 bases). Germline V gene lookup returns CDR1 MGHDK and CDR2 SYGVNS. V lost 4 bases to trimming and J lost 6 bases, with 9 bases between them. The CDR3 has 12 residues. The CDR3 DNA follows: TGTGCCAGCAGTGTAAGGGGGAATGGCTACACCTTC. It translates to CASSVRGNGYTF.

This chain connects TRBV15 to TRBJ2-5, with D tentatively TRBD1 (6 bases). The J call is uncertain, as TRBJ2-7 better fits the DNA end. CDR3 length equals 15 residues. Germline CDR1 reads LNHNV; CDR2 reads YYDKDF (reference sequence). In DNA, the CDR3 is TGTGCCACCAGCATAGACCGGACAGCTGGCTACGAGCAGTACTTC. This translates into CATSIDRTAGYEQYF.

A few counts support this clone. Distinct nucleotide sequences in the sample also encode this CDR3. V usage is TRBV27 and J usage is TRBJ2-7, with TRBD1 matching over 7 bases. The ends lost 5 bases at V and 5 bases at J; junction bases unmatched: 9. The CDR3 runs 14 residues. Per germline, CDR1 MNHEY and CDR2 SMNVEV (reference sequence). DNA for the CDR3: TGTGCCAGCAGTACACGACAGGGAATCCACGAGCAGTACTTC. It encodes CASSTRQGIHEQYF.

Only a few counts were recorded for this clone. The chain couples TRBV7-9 to TRBJ2-1; 12 nucleotides line up with TRBD2. This CDR3 spans 15 amino acids. Germline trimming cut 2 bases from V and 9 bases from J; bases unmatched to any gene: 5. From germline, CDR1 is SEHNR and CDR2 FQNEAQ (reference sequence). The CDR3: CASSLLAGGQGEQFF. Here the CDR3 DNA reads TGTGCCAGCAGCTTACTAGCGGGGGGGCAAGGTGAGCAGTTCTTC.

This clone showed up just a few times. The rearrangement links TRBV6-6 to TRBJ2-3; maybe TRBD2 (5 bases). The germline V and J ends were trimmed by 0 bases and 1 base, with 5 bases remaining between them. Germline CDR1 is MNHNY and CDR2 is SVGAGI (reference sequence). CDR3 length: 14 amino acids. CDR3 region: CASSYSGGTDTQYF. In DNA form, the CDR3 reads TGTGCCAGCAGTTACTCCGGGGGCACAGATACGCAGTATTTT.

The gene calls are TRBV5-1 and TRBJ1-4; D might be TRBD1 (5 bases). CDR1 and CDR2 from the germline V gene are SGHRS and YFSETQ. The CDR3 runs 15 residues. V lost 1 base and J 8 bases, leaving 15 bases between the germline ends. In nucleotides, the CDR3 is TGCGCCAGCAGCTTGTACGGCAGGGCGGGGGAAAAACTGTTTTTT. Translating gives CASSLYGRAGEKLFF.

A few counts support this clone. This chain uses TRBV10-3 with TRBJ2-3; no reliable D call. Per the germline V gene, CDR1 is ENHRY and CDR2 is SYGVKD. The length of the CDR3 is 16 residues. The V end was cut by 0 bases, the J end by 0 bases, with 10 bases between. The CDR3 DNA sequence: TGTGCCATCAGTGAGTCGACGGGTTCTAGCACAGATACGCAGTATTTT. This sequence encodes CAISESTGSSTDTQYF.